This TCR beta chain was identified in a study of CD8+ T cells in alopecia areata (dated by TCRdb to the late 2010s). Concerning the study at large: Treated patients were enrolled in an open-label pilot trial of oral tofacitinib at 5 to 10 mg twice daily for moderate-to-severe alopecia areata. Tofacitinib was administered for 6 to 18 months, and 6 months of follow-up off drug were then conducted to assess delayed response and recurrence. The SALT score, which quantifies the percentage of affected scalp surface area, was used to measure disease severity in treated patients. To study T cell clonal expansion in alopecia areata, the researchers applied high-throughput TCRbeta sequencing to both the C3H/HeJ mouse model and human patients. In humans, TCRbeta sequencing was performed on scalp tissue and on sorted CD4+ and CD8+ peripheral blood T cells from healthy controls and from patients with patchy or totalis/universalis alopecia areata. Biopsies were taken from tofacitinib-treated patients at baseline and at 4 and 24 weeks of treatment, and a later scalp biopsy was taken in several of the tofacitinib-treated patients. Clonality in the scalp was compared among normal scalp (n=4), patchy alopecia areata scalp (n=8), and alopecia totalis/universalis scalp (n=8). RNA was obtained with the PAXgene miRNA kit for fixed scalp, the miRNeasy kit for PBMCs, and the RNeasy kit for mouse skin. TCRbeta CDR3 regions were amplified by immunoSEQ multiplex PCR using 35 Vbeta forward and 13 Jbeta reverse primers. Findings and caveats that apply to the study as a whole: Many expanded lesional clones persisted in scalp and blood during tofacitinib treatment, which may partly explain relapse after stopping treatment. Because the treated cohort was small and included a single nonresponder, larger studies are needed to assess links between baseline CD8+ expansion and response. Compared with normal scalp, lesional scalp had higher clonality and more expanded CD8+ clones, particularly in alopecia totalis/universalis, a pattern that suggests antigenic drive. Resident alphabeta T cells in normal human skin are also sequenced, complicating scalp TCR repertoire analysis, unlike mouse skin dominated by gammadelta T cells. Compared with mice, TCR sequences shared between patients were less clear, possibly partly because of HLA diversity across the patient population. Tofacitinib significantly lowered scalp clonality and the number of expanded CD8+ clones among the top 100 scalp clones.

On this clone itself: Its binding antigen is unknown. Per-base qualities were not stored, and no clone one base away is much larger.

As encoded in the germline V gene, CDR1 is WSHSY while CDR2 is SAAADI. The CDR3 numbers 14 residues from cysteine through phenylalanine. Kept here is only the CDR3 DNA, which spans 42 bases and is read in frame from base 1. Germline trimming amounts to 4 bases on V and 7 bases on J, with 3 as the count of junction bases outside the gene matches. The treatment or condition label corresponds to: oral pan-JAK inhibitor, 5-10 mg twice daily. Lesional scalp punch biopsies and peripheral blood were obtained from alopecia areata patients. After PBMCs were isolated by density centrifugation and stained for CD3, CD4 and CD8, a FACSAria was used to sort CD4+ and CD8+ T cells. Library preparation used the immunoSEQ multiplex PCR assay. RNA was extracted from all samples and reverse transcribed into cDNA as template for TCR sequencing. SuperScript III was used to make first-strand cDNA, primed with a 2:1 mix of oligo-dT and random hexamers. A synthetic immune receptor repertoire was used to assess amplification bias, and residual bias was removed computationally. Per the original workflow: Raw reads were preprocessed to remove errors, and CDR3 was defined according to IMGT conventions as the region from the conserved cysteine to phenylalanine. Clonality was computed as 1 minus the Shannon entropy, with the entropy normalized by log2 of the number of productive unique TCRs. CD4 or CD8 identity of scalp clones was inferred by cross-referencing scalp TCRbeta sequences with sorted blood CD4 and CD8 repertoires. Entries here come from immuneACCESS through TCRdb and include only in-frame sequences with V and J called. Some clones fail to appear in such tables; in the studies checked, an unresolved V gene covers under half of the shortfall, and the cause of the remainder is unknown. V, J and clone size derive from that table, while D and trimming were established from the DNA sequence. This sample is represented by 150,000 to 200,000 clones; roughly 70% of them were singletons. The top ten hold approximately 1.2% of the sample.

The sequenced sample was CD4+ T cells sorted from blood, obtained around week 50, from a patient treated with tofacitinib. This chain joins TRBV10-2 to TRBJ2-4; TRBD1 aligns with 11 central bases. The TCR comes from a human donor with alopecia areata. The CDR3 corresponds to CASSAGQGVNIQYF. The bases read TGCGCCAGCAGTGCGGGACAGGGGGTGAACATTCAGTACTTC.